The 12 T cell receptor beta chains given below trace back to one sample, sequenced in a study of blood T cell repertoires in COVID-19. Sequencing used immunoSEQ multiplex PCR; TCRdb keeps in-frame clones, though not all of them. The table records 200,000 to 300,000 clones, about 85% of them present only once. The sequenced material came from peripheral blood. The receptors come from an older woman with active or convalescent COVID-19.

The rearrangement joins TRBV19 to TRBJ2-2; 12 bases are shared with TRBD2. Germline values: CDR1 LNHDA, CDR2 SQIVND (reference sequence). Trimming at V came to 5 bases and at J to 9 bases, leaving 19 bases not matched to a gene. This CDR3 is built from 19 residues. Here the CDR3 DNA reads TGTGCCAGTAGTTTCTTGCCGGGACTAGCGGGCACGAGGCGGCGGGAGCTGTTTTTT. This encodes CASSFLPGLAGTRRRELFF.

Written as DNA, the CDR3 is TGTGCCAGTAATCGAGGAGGTCTAAATGAAAAACTGTTTTTT. This codes for CASNRGGLNEKLFF. The chain joins TRBV19 to TRBJ1-4; D gene ambiguous. CDR1 and CDR2 from the germline V gene are LNHDA and SQIVND (reference sequence). With 7 bases removed from V and 5 bases from J, the gap between germline ends came to 14 bases. The CDR3 has 14 amino acids.

The J gene is TRBJ1-1, the V gene TRBV27, with a possible D match to TRBD1 (6 bases). CDR1 is MNHEY, CDR2 SMNVEV, per germline (reference sequence). The CDR3 loop spans 15 amino acids. V lost 7 bases and J lost 4, with 19 bases in between. The DNA for the CDR3 is TGTGCCAGCACCTCAGGAATGTGGGGGCCCACTGAAGCTTTCTTT. Its translation is CASTSGMWGPTEAFF.

The table lists this clone with a few counts. The genes are TRBV11-3 and TRBJ2-7, with 10 bases matching TRBD2. CDR3 size: 14 residues. V lost 2 bases, J lost 5 bases, and 3 bases stayed unmatched. The germline V gene encodes CDR1 SGHNT and CDR2 YENEEA. CDR3 DNA: TGTGCCAGCAGCTTACTAGCGGGAGTCCACGAGCAGTACTTC. Translated: CASSLLAGVHEQYF.

The rearrangement joins TRBV6-5 to TRBJ2-5; D is ambiguous. Trimming removed 7 bases at V and 5 bases at J, with 11 bases between. Germline CDR1 reads MNHEY; CDR2 reads SVGAGI. The CDR3 spans 12 residues. Here the CDR3 reads CASKTETETQYF. CDR3 nucleotides: TGTGCCAGCAAGACTGAGACGGAGACCCAGTACTTC.

The chain uses TRBV6-5 and TRBJ2-7, with TRBD1 matching over 9 bases. This CDR3 is 14 amino acids long. Looked up from germline, CDR1 is MNHEY and CDR2 is SVGAGI. J was trimmed by 7 bases and V by 11 bases; bases with no gene match: 15. The chain's CDR3 is CASGSGTGWEEQYF. The CDR3 bases are TGTGCCTCGGGCTCCGGGACAGGGTGGGAGGAGCAGTACTTC.

The rearrangement joins TRBV9 to TRBJ2-1, with D unresolved. The CDR3 runs to 15 residues. V lost 0 bases, J lost 4 bases, and 11 bases lay in between. The germline CDR1 and CDR2 sequences are SGDLS and YYNGEE. This chain's CDR3 is CASSVDALRYNEQFF. The CDR3 nucleotides read TGTGCCAGCAGCGTAGATGCCCTGAGGTACAATGAGCAGTTCTTC.

The chain links TRBV20-1 to TRBJ2-7; 7 bases are shared with TRBD1. Germline V lookup: CDR1 DFQATT, CDR2 SNEGSKA (reference sequence). The junction had 12 bases not matched to a gene; V was cut back by 3 bases and J by 4 bases. This CDR3 comprises 15 residues. The CDR3 DNA follows: TGCAGTGCTAGTCCTGAAGACAGGGTCCGGTACGAGCAGTACTTC. Translating gives CSASPEDRVRYEQYF.

This clone has more than one count but fewer than ten. The chain has TRBV7-2 and TRBJ2-2; TRBD1 aligns across 7 bases. The CDR3 sequence is 16 residues long. Germline values: CDR1 SGHTA, CDR2 FQGNSA. Trimming at V came to 0 bases and at J to 3 bases, leaving 4 bases not matched to a gene. CDR3 nucleotide sequence: TGTGCCAGCAGCTTAGCCCTGACAGGGTACACCGGGGAGCTGTTTTTT. It encodes CASSLALTGYTGELFF.

The chain carries TRBV29-1 and TRBJ1-1, with a tentative D call TRBD1 (6 bases). The CDR3 consists of 11 residues. Germline V gives CDR1 SQVTM, CDR2 ANQGSEA. V lost 7 bases and J 3 bases, leaving 9 bases between the germline ends. CDR3 in amino acids: CSGGQYTEAFF. CDR3 in DNA: TGCAGCGGTGGACAGTACACTGAAGCTTTCTTT.

This clone came up once. The chain couples TRBV15 to TRBJ1-4; D is unresolved. V dropped 0 bases and J dropped 3 bases, with 17 bases sitting between them. This CDR3 spans 18 amino acids. Germline loops: CDR1 LNHNV, CDR2 YYDKDF (reference sequence). CDR3 coding DNA: TGTGCCACCAGCAGAGACCCACTCGCCGGGGTCTCTAATGAAAAACTGTTTTTT. Translation gives CATSRDPLAGVSNEKLFF.

The chain couples TRBV7-9 to TRBJ2-1; TRBD2 might be the D (6 bases). The V end was cut by 2 bases, the J end by 0 bases, with 8 bases between. This CDR3 is 15 amino acids long. Germline V CDR1 and CDR2: SEHNR, FQNEAQ (reference sequence). The CDR3 here is CASSLRGSSYNEQFF. In DNA form, the CDR3 reads TGTGCCAGCAGCTTACGGGGGAGCTCCTACAATGAGCAGTTCTTC. The complete variable domain, with remaining parts taken from reference TRBV7-9 and TRBJ2-1, reads DTGVSQNPRHKITKRGQNVTFRCDPISEHNRLYWYRQTLGQGPEFLTYFQNEAQLEKSRLLSDRFSAERPKGSFSTLEIQRTEQGDSAMYLCASSLRGSSYNEQFFGPGTRLTVL.